Shown below are 13 T cell receptor beta chains from a single sample sequenced in a study of OX40 agonist ivuxolimab in advanced cancers. Assay: immunoSEQ multiplex PCR; the TCRdb copy retains only in-frame clones and omits some. This sample has roughly 49,000 clones; almost 90% occur once, and the top ten carry 3% to 4%. The sequenced sample was CD4+ or CD8+ T cells sorted from blood, obtained in a trial of the OX40 agonist ivuxolimab. These receptors originate from an adult with an advanced solid tumor such as melanoma, head and neck, liver or kidney cancer.

Regarding this clone: The sample carries other DNA sequences with the same CDR3. This chain connects TRBV9 to TRBJ2-1, with 11 bases lining up with TRBD2. CDR3 length: 15 amino acids. CDR1 is SGDLS, CDR2 YYNGEE, per germline. V gave up 3 bases and J gave up 3 bases; unmatched junction bases: 2. In DNA, the CDR3 is TGTGCCAGCAGCGCAACTAGCGGGAGCTACAATGAGCAGTTCTTC. Its translation is CASSATSGSYNEQFF. Supplemented by reference TRBV9 and TRBJ2-1, the full variable domain reads DSGVTQTPKHLITATGQRVTLRCSPRSGDLSVYWYQQSLDQGLQFLIQYYNGEERAKGNILERFSAQQFPDLHSELNLSSLELGDSALYFCASSATSGSYNEQFFGPGTRLTVL.

The rearrangement links TRBV28 to TRBJ2-5; D is ambiguous. Gene TRBJ2-7 matches the end of the DNA better, so the J call may be wrong. CDR1 MDHEN and CDR2 SYDVKM come from the germline V gene. The CDR3 length is 13 residues. Here the CDR3 reads CASSSQGRYEQYF. The CDR3, as DNA: TGTGCCAGCAGTTCTCAAGGTCGCTACGAGCAGTACTTC.

This clone was observed a single time. Here the CDR3 reads CASTPDKNTGELFF. Here the CDR3 DNA reads TGTGCCAGCACCCCGGACAAGAACACCGGGGAGCTGTTTTTT. The V gene is TRBV7-9, the J gene TRBJ2-2, with D maybe TRBD1 (5 bases). The V gene's germline CDR1 is SEHNR and CDR2 FQNEAQ (reference sequence). The V and J ends lost 7 bases and 1 base respectively, with 10 bases between them. The CDR3 has 14 amino acids.

This chain joins TRBV25-1 and TRBJ1-2; 7 positions agree with TRBD1. CDR3 size: 17 residues. From germline, CDR1 is MGHDK and CDR2 SYGVNS. The V segment lost 2 bases and the J segment 6 bases; nucleotides outside the gene matches: 15. The CDR3 reads CASSETVRGDRLNGYTF. As DNA, the CDR3 is TGTGCCAGCAGTGAAACGGTCAGGGGGGACAGACTAAATGGCTACACCTTC.

The chain's CDR3 is CASSPDSYQPQHF. The DNA for the CDR3 is TGTGCCAGCAGTCCAGACAGTTATCAGCCCCAGCATTTT. J is TRBJ1-5 and V is TRBV9, with D tentatively TRBD1 (5 bases). The CDR3 is 13 amino acids. The germline V gene has CDR1 SGDLS and CDR2 YYNGEE. The V and J ends lost 5 bases and 5 bases respectively, with 11 bases between them. Filled out from reference TRBV9 and TRBJ1-5, the complete variable domain reads DSGVTQTPKHLITATGQRVTLRCSPRSGDLSVYWYQQSLDQGLQFLIQYYNGEERAKGNILERFSAQQFPDLHSELNLSSLELGDSALYFCASSPDSYQPQHFGDGTRLSIL.

The chain carries TRBV5-1 and TRBJ1-5; 7 bases map to TRBD1. The CDR3 loop spans 14 amino acids. CDR1 and CDR2 (germline): SGHRS, YFSETQ. V lost 4 bases and J lost 2; bases outside the gene matches: 3. The CDR3: CASSRGTGNQPQHF. In nucleotides, the CDR3 is TGCGCCAGCAGCCGTGGGACAGGCAATCAGCCCCAGCATTTT. Complete variable domain (other parts from reference TRBV5-1 and TRBJ1-5): KAGVTQTPRYLIKTRGQQVTLSCSPISGHRSVSWYQQTPGQGLQFLFEYFSETQRNKGNFPGRFSGRQFSNSRSEMNVSTLELGDSALYLCASSRGTGNQPQHFGDGTRLSIL.

J is TRBJ2-5 and V is TRBV21-1; the table's D call, TRBD1, was not checked against the DNA. TRBJ2-7 matches the DNA end more closely, so the J call is doubtful. TRBV21-1 is classified as a pseudogene. This CDR3 is 19 amino acids long. The DNA for the CDR3 is TGTGCCAGCAGCACTCTGGGCGGGCTTAGGGGACAGGGACCCTACGAGCAGTACTTC. It yields the protein CASSTLGGLRGQGPYEQYF.

This chain joins TRBV7-3 and TRBJ1-4; D possibly corresponds to TRBD1 (6 bases). V shed 8 bases and J shed 5 bases, with 18 bases lying between them. CDR3 length equals 15 residues. CDR1 and CDR2 (germline): SGHTA, FQGTGA. The CDR3 is CASSQGVGLNEKLFF. Written as DNA, the CDR3 is TGTGCCAGCTCACAGGGCGTGGGCCTGAATGAAAAACTGTTTTTT.

The chain carries TRBV30 and TRBJ1-6; D is perhaps TRBD1 (5 bases). Trimming took off 5 bases at V and 1 base at J, with 12 bases between the two ends. There are 15 residues in the CDR3. Germline CDR1 and CDR2: GTSNPN and SVGIG (reference sequence). The CDR3 DNA reads TGTGCCTGGTCAGGGCCGTTTTCCTATAATTCACCCCTCCACTTT. Protein sequence: CAWSGPFSYNSPLHF.

This clone was picked up one time. V gene TRBV29-1 combines with J gene TRBJ2-2; no reliable D call. There are 13 residues in the CDR3. Trimming removed 6 bases at V and 4 bases at J, with 12 bases between. The germline V gene encodes CDR1 SQVTM and CDR2 ANQGSEA. This CDR3 reads CSVQLRPTGELFF. Written as DNA, the CDR3 is TGCAGCGTACAGCTTCGTCCCACCGGGGAGCTGTTTTTT.

V usage is TRBV5-4 and J usage is TRBJ2-5; tentative D call: TRBD2 (6 bases). The germline V gene has CDR1 SGHNT and CDR2 YYREEE (reference sequence). This CDR3 comprises 16 residues. V was trimmed by 3 bases and J by 5 bases, leaving 20 bases between them. CDR3 protein: CASSSPTGGTGETQYF. The DNA for the CDR3 is TGTGCCAGCAGCTCGCCAACGGGCGGGACGGGCGAGACCCAGTACTTC.

CDR3 loop: CASTTGQNYGYTF. CDR3 sequence (DNA): TGTGCCAGTACCACAGGACAAAACTATGGCTACACCTTC. The chain is built from TRBV19 and TRBJ1-2, with a weak D call TRBD1 (5 bases). Trimming shortened V by 7 bases and J by 2 bases, and 11 bases separated the two germline ends. The CDR3 totals 13 residues. Germline V CDR1 and CDR2: LNHDA, SQIVND (reference sequence).

The chain combines TRBV28 with TRBJ1-5; maybe TRBD1 (5 bases). Trimming removed 2 bases at V and 1 base at J, with 12 bases between. Germline V gene lookup returns CDR1 MDHEN and CDR2 SYDVKM. This CDR3 has 16 residues. The CDR3 nucleotides are TGTGCCAGCAGTTTAGTGGGGCAGGGCAGCAATCAGCCCCAGCATTTT. Residues: CASSLVGQGSNQPQHF.